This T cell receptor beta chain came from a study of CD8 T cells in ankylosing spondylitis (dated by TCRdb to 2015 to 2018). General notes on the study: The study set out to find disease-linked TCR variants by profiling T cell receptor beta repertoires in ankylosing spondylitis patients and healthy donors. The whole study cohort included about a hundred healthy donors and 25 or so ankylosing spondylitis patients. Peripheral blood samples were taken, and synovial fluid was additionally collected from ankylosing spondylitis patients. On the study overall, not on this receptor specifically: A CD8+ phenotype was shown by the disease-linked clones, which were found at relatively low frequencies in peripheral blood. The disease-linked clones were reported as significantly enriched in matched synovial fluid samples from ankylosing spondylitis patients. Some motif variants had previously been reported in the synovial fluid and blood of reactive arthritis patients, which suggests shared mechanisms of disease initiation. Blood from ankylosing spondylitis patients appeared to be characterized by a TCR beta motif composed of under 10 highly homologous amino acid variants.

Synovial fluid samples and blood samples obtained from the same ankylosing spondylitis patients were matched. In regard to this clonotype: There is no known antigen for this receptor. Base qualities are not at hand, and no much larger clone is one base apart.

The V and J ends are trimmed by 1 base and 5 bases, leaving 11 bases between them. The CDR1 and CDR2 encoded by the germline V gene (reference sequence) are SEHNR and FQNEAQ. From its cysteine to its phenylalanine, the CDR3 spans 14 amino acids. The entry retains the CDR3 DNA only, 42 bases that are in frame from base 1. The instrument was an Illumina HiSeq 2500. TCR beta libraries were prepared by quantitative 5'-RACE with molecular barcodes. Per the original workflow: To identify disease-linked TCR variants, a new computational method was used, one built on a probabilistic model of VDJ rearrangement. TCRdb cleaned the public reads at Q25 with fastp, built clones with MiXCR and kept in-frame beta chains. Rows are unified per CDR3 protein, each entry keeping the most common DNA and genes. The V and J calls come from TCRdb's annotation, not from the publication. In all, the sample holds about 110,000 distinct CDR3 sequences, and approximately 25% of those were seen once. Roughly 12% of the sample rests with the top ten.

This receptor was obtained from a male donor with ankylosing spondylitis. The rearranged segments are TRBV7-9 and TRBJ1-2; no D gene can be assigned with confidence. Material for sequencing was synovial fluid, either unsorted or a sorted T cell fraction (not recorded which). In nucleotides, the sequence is TGTGCCAGCAGCTTAGGTGTAGAAGGGTATGGCTACACCTTC. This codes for CASSLGVEGYGYTF.